These 8 T cell receptor beta chains were all obtained from the same sample, sequenced in a study of T cell repertoires in cytomegalovirus infection. TCRdb re-called the reads with MiXCR, one entry per CDR3 protein. Here the sample spans a few hundred thousand distinct CDR3 sequences, approximately 25% being singletons. Sequencing used PBMCs. The receptors were sampled from a human donor in good health (CMV status not recorded). Some clones in this sample may be carry-over from other donors' samples.

This clonotype was seen more than once but under ten times. The V gene is TRBV20-1, the J gene TRBJ2-5, with 12 bases lining up with TRBD2. The germline gives CDR1 DFQATT, CDR2 SNEGSKA (reference sequence). Trimming at V came to 5 bases and at J to 5 bases, leaving 0 bases not matched to a gene. This CDR3 has 12 residues. The CDR3 nucleotides are TGCAGTGCTCTAGCGGGAGGGGAGACCCAGTACTTC. Its translation: CSALAGGETQYF.

The chain joins TRBV29-1 to TRBJ1-2; 12 nucleotides match TRBD1. V trimming: 1 base; J trimming: 4 bases; junction bases outside the gene matches: 13. This CDR3 is built from 18 residues. Per the germline V gene, CDR1 is SQVTM and CDR2 is ANQGSEA. In DNA form, the CDR3 reads TGCAGCGTTGAAGCGGAAGGGACAGGGGGCCTTCTTGGCTATGGCTACACCTTC. This codes for CSVEAEGTGGLLGYGYTF.

The chain links TRBV7-8 to TRBJ1-4; a weak D match, TRBD1 (5 bases). V dropped 3 bases and J dropped 8 bases, with 10 bases sitting between them. The CDR3 runs to 13 residues. Germline loops: CDR1 SGHVS, CDR2 FQNEAQ. The CDR3 reads CASSFEGREKLFF. The CDR3, as DNA: TGTGCCAGCAGCTTTGAGGGGAGGGAAAAACTGTTTTTT.

This chain links TRBV6-2 or TRBV6-3 with TRBJ1-2; the D gene is possibly TRBD1 (5 bases). The V and J ends lost 5 bases and 4 bases respectively, with 20 bases between them. CDR3 size: 16 residues. Germline V gives CDR1 MNHEY, CDR2 SVGEGT. DNA of the CDR3: TGTGCCAGCAGTGCCTCCGGACTCCAGGGTACCTATGGCTACACCTTC. This codes for CASSASGLQGTYGYTF.

This clonotype was seen ten or more times. The chain recombines TRBV7-8 with TRBJ2-5; 7 nucleotides match TRBD1. Germline CDR1 is SGHVS and CDR2 is FQNEAQ. The CDR3 runs 15 residues. V lost 5 bases and J lost 4; bases outside the gene matches: 10. The CDR3: CASSNQGQVGETQYF. The DNA of the CDR3 is TGTGCCAGCAGCAATCAAGGACAGGTTGGAGAGACCCAGTACTTC.

The chain combines TRBV29-1 with TRBJ1-1; D is unclear. Germline values: CDR1 SQVTM, CDR2 ANQGSEA. The CDR3 length is 13 residues. Trimming stripped 3 bases from V and 11 bases from J, with 19 bases between. The CDR3 nucleotides read TGCAGCGTTGACGTCCGGACCGGAGCTCCTGCTTTCTTT. It encodes CSVDVRTGAPAFF.

This clonotype has a handful of counts. The V and J genes are TRBV20-1 and TRBJ2-5; 8 bases are shared with TRBD2. This CDR3 region has 13 residues. Germline V gene lookup returns CDR1 DFQATT and CDR2 SNEGSKA (reference sequence). J was trimmed by 2 bases and V by 5 bases; bases with no gene match: 4. The CDR3 sequence is CSARGGGQETQYF. The CDR3 nucleotides are TGCAGTGCTCGGGGGGGAGGTCAAGAGACCCAGTACTTC.

The rearrangement uses TRBV11-3 and TRBJ2-3; 8 bases match TRBD2. With V trimmed by 3 bases and J by 5 bases, 7 bases remained unmatched. The CDR3 loop spans 15 amino acids. Germline V gene lookup returns CDR1 SGHNT and CDR2 YENEEA. CDR3 sequence: CASSLGGRLKDTQYF. For the CDR3, the DNA is TGTGCCAGCAGCTTGGGCGGGAGGCTGAAAGATACGCAGTATTTT.